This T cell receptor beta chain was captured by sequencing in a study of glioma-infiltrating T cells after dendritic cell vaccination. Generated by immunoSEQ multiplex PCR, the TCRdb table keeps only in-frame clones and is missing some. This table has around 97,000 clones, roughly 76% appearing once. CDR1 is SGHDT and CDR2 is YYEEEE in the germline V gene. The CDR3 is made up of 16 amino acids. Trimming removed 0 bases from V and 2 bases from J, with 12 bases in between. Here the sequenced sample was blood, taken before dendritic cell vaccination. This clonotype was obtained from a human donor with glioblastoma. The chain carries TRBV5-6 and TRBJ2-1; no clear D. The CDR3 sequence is CASSLGVGYPYNEQFF. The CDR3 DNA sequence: TGTGCCAGCAGCTTGGGGGTCGGGTATCCCTACAATGAGCAGTTCTTC.